This T cell receptor (beta chain) was sequenced during a study of T cells in Graves' hyperthyroidism and ophthalmopathy (dated by TCRdb to the late 2010s). Context from the whole study: Peripheral blood samples were taken at initial diagnosis, before any treatment was given. To identify TCR V-J signatures that set the groups apart, the researchers used a discovery cohort of roughly 100 patients, made up of 40 to 45 with Graves' ophthalmopathy and about 59 with stable Graves' hyperthyroidism. Prospective prediction of ophthalmopathy was tested in an independent validation cohort consisting of some 20 hyperthyroidism patients and 15 or so patients who later progressed to ophthalmopathy. The 75 to 100 discovery patients were divided at random into training and test sets in a 7:3 ratio. The study also compared thyroid tissue and blood T-cell repertoires from 5 to 7 Graves' hyperthyroidism patients. After blood sampling, hyperthyroidism patients were treated with methimazole at a starting dose of 30 mg daily, and ophthalmopathy patients were treated with high-dose intravenous methylprednisolone. The paper describes TCR Vbeta CDR3 sequencing of around 140 peripheral blood samples, made up of 43 ophthalmopathy patients, some 80 hyperthyroidism patients and 17 progressor patients.

Ophthalmopathy patients had moderately to severely active disease, Clinical Activity Score of at least 3, NOSPECS grade of at least 4, and duration under 3 months. Any patient with an uncontrolled infection, another autoimmune disease, pregnancy or lactation was excluded. Diagnoses were based on clinical symptoms, serum thyroxine and TRAb, thyroid ultrasound and orbital computed tomography. PBMCs were isolated from 10 ml of fresh peripheral blood by Ficoll-Paque density gradient centrifugation. Trizol reagent was used to extract total RNA, and RNA quality was then checked on an Agilent 2100 Bioanalyzer. This clonotype was seen at least ten times. Its antigen is not yet known. Per-base quality was not reported, and no clone a single base away is much larger than it. Amplification of TCR beta CDR3 regions was carried out from RNA transcripts. A first-round RT-PCR of the TCR CDR3 used the HTBI primer set with the Qiagen OneStep RT-PCR kit. A second multiplex PCR round built the libraries, followed by size selection and purification. The libraries were sequenced on an Illumina HiSeq2000 using paired-end 100 bp reads. The study's processing was this. SOAPnuke was used to process the raw data, removing reads that contained adapters or uncalled bases, had a mean Phred below 15, or lacked an exact match to the constant primer or identifier. COPE v1.2.5 was used to merge the high-quality paired reads, and each unique nucleotide sequence was defined as a clonotype. Clonotypes were aligned to IMGT TRBV, TRBD and TRBJ reference segments using MiTCR v1.1. Analysis was restricted to V-J combinations with a frequency above 0.0001, which covered roughly 99% of repertoires. The TCS score was defined as F50 (clonal expansion) divided by E x V (chaos), with BLOSUM62-based TCRdist calculated between CDR3 peptides within each V-J. Welch's t-statistics and random forest reduced fewer than 550 V-J features to roughly 13, which were used in a naive Bayes classifier (R e1071). The raw public reads went through TCRdb reprocessing: fastp at Q25, MiXCR clone calling, in-frame beta chains kept. Rows merge per CDR3 protein into single entries with the most common DNA and genes. The V and J calls follow TCRdb's processing rather than the paper's. In all, the sample holds hundreds of thousands of distinct CDR3 sequences, and 14% to 15% of those were seen once. About 13% of the sample belongs to the ten largest clones.

Study-level results and caveats: Most expanded thyroid clonotypes (frequency above 0.001) were also detected in blood, a finding suggesting that blood repertoires may reflect thyroid immune responses. In validation, progression to ophthalmopathy was predicted by the model with roughly 71% sensitivity and nearly 75% specificity, a median of around 5.9 months before onset. Ophthalmopathy was separated from stable hyperthyroidism by a 13 V-J signature model, with 85% to 90% sensitivity and about 81% specificity obtained in cross-validation and 80%/75% obtained in testing. No statistical method was used to fix the sample size in advance, and group allocation was not hidden from the investigators.

This TCR was sampled from a man aged 18 to 30 with Graves' ophthalmopathy. Specimen: blood.

The CDR3 is CSVRGDYGYTF. The DNA reads as follows: TGCAGCGTTCGAGGGGACTATGGCTACACCTTC. The chain is encoded by TRBV29-1 joined to TRBJ1-2, with TRBD1 as a weak D call on 5 bases. Sequences SQVTM (CDR1) and ANQGSEA (CDR2) are obtained from the germline V gene. CDR3 length: 11 amino acids, cysteine to phenylalanine. Just the 33-base CDR3 DNA is kept, in frame starting at base 1. V gives up 5 bases and J gives up 3 bases, and the segment between their germline ends measures 7 bases.